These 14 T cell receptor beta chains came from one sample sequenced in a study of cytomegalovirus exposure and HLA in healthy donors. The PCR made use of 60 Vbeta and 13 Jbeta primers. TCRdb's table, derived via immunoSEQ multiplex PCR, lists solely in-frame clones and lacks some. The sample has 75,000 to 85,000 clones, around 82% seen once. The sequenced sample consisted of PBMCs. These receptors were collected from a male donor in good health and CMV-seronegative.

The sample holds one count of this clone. Here the CDR3 reads CASSLGTSGLNEQYF. The DNA for the CDR3 is TGCGCCAGCAGCTTGGGGACTAGCGGACTTAACGAGCAGTACTTC. The rearrangement links TRBV5-1 to TRBJ2-7; 10 bases are shared with TRBD2. This CDR3 has 15 amino acids. Germline trimming cut 0 bases from V and 5 bases from J; bases unmatched to any gene: 5. CDR1 and CDR2 from the germline V gene are SGHRS and YFSETQ. The full variable domain, its missing parts supplied by reference TRBV5-1 and TRBJ2-7, is KAGVTQTPRYLIKTRGQQVTLSCSPISGHRSVSWYQQTPGQGLQFLFEYFSETQRNKGNFPGRFSGRQFSNSRSEMNVSTLELGDSALYLCASSLGTSGLNEQYFGPGTRLTVT.

The chain's CDR3 is CASSPGSYTDTQYF. The CDR3 DNA sequence: TGTGCCAGCAGCCCTGGCAGTTATACAGATACGCAGTATTTT. The gene calls are TRBV9 and TRBJ2-3; D unresolved. Per germline, CDR1 SGDLS and CDR2 YYNGEE. The V gene lost 4 bases and the J gene lost 3 bases, with 12 bases spanning the gap. The CDR3 is 14 amino acids.

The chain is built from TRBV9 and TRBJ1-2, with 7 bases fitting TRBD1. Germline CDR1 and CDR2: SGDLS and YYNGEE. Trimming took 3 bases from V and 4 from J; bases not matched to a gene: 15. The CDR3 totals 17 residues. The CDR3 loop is CASSADRDRVKGYGYTF. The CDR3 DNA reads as TGTGCCAGCAGCGCCGACAGAGACAGGGTTAAAGGCTATGGCTACACCTTC.

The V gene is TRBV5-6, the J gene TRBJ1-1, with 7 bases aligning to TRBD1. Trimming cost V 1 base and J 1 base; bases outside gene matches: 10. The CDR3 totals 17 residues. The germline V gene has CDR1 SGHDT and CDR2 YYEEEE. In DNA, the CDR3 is TGTGCCAGCAGCTTGTTCATCTTCGGGACAGAGAACACTGAAGCTTTCTTT. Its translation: CASSLFIFGTENTEAFF. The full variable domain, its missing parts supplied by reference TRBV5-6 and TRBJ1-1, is DAGVTQSPTHLIKTRGQQVTLRCSPKSGHDTVSWYQQALGQGPQFIFQYYEEEERQRGNFPDRFSGHQFPNYSSELNVNALLLGDSALYLCASSLFIFGTENTEAFFGQGTRLTVV.

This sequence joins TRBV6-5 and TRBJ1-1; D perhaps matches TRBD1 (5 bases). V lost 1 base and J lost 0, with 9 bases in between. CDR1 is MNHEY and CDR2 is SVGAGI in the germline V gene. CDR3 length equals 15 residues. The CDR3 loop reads CASSYFGGLNTEAFF. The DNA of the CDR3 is TGTGCCAGCAGTTACTTCGGGGGTCTGAACACTGAAGCTTTCTTT.

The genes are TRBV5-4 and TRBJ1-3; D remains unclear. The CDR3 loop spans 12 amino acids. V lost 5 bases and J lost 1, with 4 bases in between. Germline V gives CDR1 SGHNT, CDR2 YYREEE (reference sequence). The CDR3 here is CASRSSGNTIYF. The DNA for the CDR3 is TGTGCCAGCAGATCGTCTGGAAACACCATATATTTT.

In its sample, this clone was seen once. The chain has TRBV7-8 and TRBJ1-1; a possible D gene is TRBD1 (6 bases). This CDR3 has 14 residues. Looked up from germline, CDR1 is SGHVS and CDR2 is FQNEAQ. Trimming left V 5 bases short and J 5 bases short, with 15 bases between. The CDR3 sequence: CASSTSSRGTEAFF. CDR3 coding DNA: TGTGCCAGCAGCACGAGTTCTAGGGGGACTGAAGCTTTCTTT.

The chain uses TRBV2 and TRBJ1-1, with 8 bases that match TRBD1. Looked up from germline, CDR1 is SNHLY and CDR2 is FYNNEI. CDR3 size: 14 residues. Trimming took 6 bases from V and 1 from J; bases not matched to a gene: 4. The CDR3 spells CASSRTGQNTEAFF. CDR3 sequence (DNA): TGTGCCAGCAGCCGGACAGGGCAGAACACTGAAGCTTTCTTT.

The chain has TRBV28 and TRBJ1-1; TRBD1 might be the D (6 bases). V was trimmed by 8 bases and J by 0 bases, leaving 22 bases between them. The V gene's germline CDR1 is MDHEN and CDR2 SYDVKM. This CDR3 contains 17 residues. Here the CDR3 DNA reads TGTGCCAGCTACTCCCTGGGGGCCGCATCCTTGAACACTGAAGCTTTCTTT. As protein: CASYSLGAASLNTEAFF. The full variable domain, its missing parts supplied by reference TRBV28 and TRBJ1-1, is DVKVTQSSRYLVKRTGEKVFLECVQDMDHENMFWYRQDPGLGLRLIYFSYDVKMKEKGDIPEGYSVSREKKERFSLILESASTNQTSMYLCASYSLGAASLNTEAFFGQGTRLTVV.

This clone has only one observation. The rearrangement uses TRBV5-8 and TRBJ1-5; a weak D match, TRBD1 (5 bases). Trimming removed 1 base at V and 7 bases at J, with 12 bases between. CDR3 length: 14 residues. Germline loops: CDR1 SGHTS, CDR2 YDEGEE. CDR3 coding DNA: TGTGCCAGCAGCTTGTTGGGGGGAAGCCAGCCCCAGCATTTT. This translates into CASSLLGGSQPQHF. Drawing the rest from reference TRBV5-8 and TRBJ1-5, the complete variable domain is EAGVTQSPTHLIKTRGQQATLRCSPISGHTSVYWYQQALGLGLQFLLWYDEGEERNRGNFPPRFSGRQFPNYSSELNVNALELEDSALYLCASSLLGGSQPQHFGDGTRLSIL.

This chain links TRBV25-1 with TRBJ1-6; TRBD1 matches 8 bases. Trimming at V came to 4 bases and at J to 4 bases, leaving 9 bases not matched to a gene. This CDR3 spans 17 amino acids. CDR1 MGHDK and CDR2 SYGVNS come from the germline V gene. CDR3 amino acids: CASSALAGGDYNSPLHF. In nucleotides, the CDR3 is TGTGCCAGCAGTGCTCTTGCAGGGGGCGATTATAATTCACCCCTCCACTTT.

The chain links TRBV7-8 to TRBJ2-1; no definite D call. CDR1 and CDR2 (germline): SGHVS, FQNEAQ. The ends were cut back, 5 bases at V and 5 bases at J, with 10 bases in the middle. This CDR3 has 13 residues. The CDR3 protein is CASSKGVHNEQFF. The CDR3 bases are TGTGCCAGCAGCAAAGGAGTACACAATGAGCAGTTCTTC. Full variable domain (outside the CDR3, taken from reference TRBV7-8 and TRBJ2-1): GAGVSQSPRYKVAKRGQDVALRCDPISGHVSLFWYQQALGQGPEFLTYFQNEAQLDKSGLPSDRFFAERPEGSVSTLKIQRTQQEDSAVYLCASSKGVHNEQFFGPGTRLTVL.

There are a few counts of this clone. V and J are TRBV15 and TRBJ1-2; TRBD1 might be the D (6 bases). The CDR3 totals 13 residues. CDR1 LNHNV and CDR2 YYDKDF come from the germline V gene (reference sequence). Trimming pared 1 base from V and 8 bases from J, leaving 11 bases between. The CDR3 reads CATSRGNRVGYTF. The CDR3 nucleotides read TGTGCCACCAGCAGAGGGAACAGGGTCGGCTACACCTTC.

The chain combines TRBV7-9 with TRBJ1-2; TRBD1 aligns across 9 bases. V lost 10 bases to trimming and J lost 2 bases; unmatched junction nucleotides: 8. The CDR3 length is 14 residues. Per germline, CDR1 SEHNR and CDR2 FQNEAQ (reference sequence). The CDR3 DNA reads TGTGCCACCAATAGAGGACAGGGGAACTATGGCTACACCTTC. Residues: CATNRGQGNYGYTF.